Shown below are 7 T cell receptor beta chains from a single sample sequenced in a study of T-cell memory formation after mild COVID-19. TCRdb re-analysed the 5' RACE reads in MiXCR, keeping a single row per CDR3 protein. The sample lists roughly 550,000 distinct CDR3 sequences; roughly 21% were seen once. Sequenced: PBMCs or a T cell subset sorted from them (not recorded which). Source of these receptors: an adult woman who had mild COVID-19 (a few samples of this study predate the infection). Cell type and time point are not known.

The V and J genes are TRBV5-1 and TRBJ2-7; tentatively, D is TRBD1 (5 bases). V lost 1 base and J 4 bases, leaving 15 bases between the germline ends. Germline V gives CDR1 SGHRS, CDR2 YFSETQ. CDR3 length: 15 amino acids. The CDR3: CASSLWGLGPYEQYF. The CDR3 nucleotides read TGCGCCAGCAGCTTGTGGGGCCTAGGGCCGTACGAGCAGTACTTC. The whole variable domain, filled in from reference TRBV5-1 and TRBJ2-7, reads KAGVTQTPRYLIKTRGQQVTLSCSPISGHRSVSWYQQTPGQGLQFLFEYFSETQRNKGNFPGRFSGRQFSNSRSEMNVSTLELGDSALYLCASSLWGLGPYEQYFGPGTRLTVT.

This clonotype came up a few times. This chain links TRBV29-1 with TRBJ2-1; D is unclear. V lost 0 bases to trimming and J lost 7 bases, with 13 bases between them. The CDR3 has 14 amino acids. Per the germline V gene, CDR1 is SQVTM and CDR2 is ANQGSEA. CDR3 in DNA: TGCAGCGTTGAAGACTCCGACCTTGCAAATGAGCAGTTCTTC. It translates to CSVEDSDLANEQFF.

V and J are TRBV7-8 and TRBJ2-7; 7 nucleotides align to TRBD2. Germline-derived CDR1 and CDR2 are SGHVS and FQNEAQ. The V gene end was trimmed by 1 base and the J gene end by 0 bases; junction bases not matched to a gene: 6. CDR3 length equals 16 residues. The CDR3 protein is CASSLELAASSYEQYF. In DNA, the CDR3 is TGTGCCAGCAGCTTAGAGCTAGCGGCAAGCTCCTACGAGCAGTACTTC. The variable domain in full, completed from reference TRBV7-8 and TRBJ2-7, reads GAGVSQSPRYKVAKRGQDVALRCDPISGHVSLFWYQQALGQGPEFLTYFQNEAQLDKSGLPSDRFFAERPEGSVSTLKIQRTQQEDSAVYLCASSLELAASSYEQYFGPGTRLTVT.

This clonotype was counted only a few times. The CDR3 bases are TGTGCCTGGAGTGTGAGGGGCTCGGGGCCCCGGGGGGAGACCCAGTACTTC. Translation: CAWSVRGSGPRGETQYF. The chain is built from TRBV30 and TRBJ2-5; D perhaps matches TRBD2 (6 bases). The CDR3 extends over 17 amino acids. V dropped 0 bases and J dropped 5 bases, with 22 bases sitting between them. CDR1 and CDR2 from the germline V gene are GTSNPN and SVGIG (reference sequence).

This clonotype was recorded a few times. The CDR3 protein is CASSFGMAGGYTDTQYF. The CDR3 region has the DNA TGTGCCAGCAGCTTTGGGATGGCGGGGGGTTACACAGATACGCAGTATTTT. This chain joins TRBV7-2 and TRBJ2-3; 8 positions agree with TRBD2. This CDR3 has 17 amino acids. Per the germline V gene, CDR1 is SGHTA and CDR2 is FQGNSA. With V trimmed by 3 bases and J by 2 bases, 10 bases remained unmatched.

This clonotype was seen more than once but under ten times. The chain is built from TRBV7-2 and TRBJ1-1; D unresolved. Germline CDR1 reads SGHTA; CDR2 reads FQGNSA. V lost 5 bases to trimming and J lost 2 bases, with 18 bases between them. CDR3 length equals 16 residues. The DNA of the CDR3 is TGTGCCAGCAGCCCCGGATCCGGCCGGCGTAACACTGAAGCTTTCTTT. As protein: CASSPGSGRRNTEAFF.

This clonotype appeared a few times. The rearrangement links TRBV3-1 to TRBJ2-4; D is perhaps TRBD2 (6 bases). V was shortened by 5 bases and J by 1 base, with 18 bases between the two germline ends. The V gene's germline CDR1 is LGHDT and CDR2 YNNKEL (reference sequence). The CDR3 has 17 residues. CDR3 region: CASSNRAGKGAKNIQYF. CDR3 nucleotide sequence: TGTGCCAGCAGCAATCGGGCGGGGAAGGGGGCCAAAAACATTCAGTACTTC. Complete variable domain (other parts from reference TRBV3-1 and TRBJ2-4): DTAVSQTPKYLVTQMGNDKSIKCEQNLGHDTMYWYKQDSKKFLKIMFSYNNKELIINETVPNRFSPKSPDKAHLNLHINSLELGDSAVYFCASSNRAGKGAKNIQYFGAGTRLSVL.